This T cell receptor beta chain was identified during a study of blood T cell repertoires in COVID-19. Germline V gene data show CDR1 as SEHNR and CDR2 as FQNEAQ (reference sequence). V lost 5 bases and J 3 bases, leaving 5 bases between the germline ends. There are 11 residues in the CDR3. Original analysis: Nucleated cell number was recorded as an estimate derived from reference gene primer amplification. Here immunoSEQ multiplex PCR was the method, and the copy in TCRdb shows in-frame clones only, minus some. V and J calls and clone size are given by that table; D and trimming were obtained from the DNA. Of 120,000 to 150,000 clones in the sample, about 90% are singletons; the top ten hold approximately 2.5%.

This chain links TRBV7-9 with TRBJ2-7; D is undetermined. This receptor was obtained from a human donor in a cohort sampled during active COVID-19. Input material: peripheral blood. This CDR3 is CASSPNYEQYF. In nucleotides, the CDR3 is TGTGCCAGCAGCCCTAACTACGAGCAGTACTTC.